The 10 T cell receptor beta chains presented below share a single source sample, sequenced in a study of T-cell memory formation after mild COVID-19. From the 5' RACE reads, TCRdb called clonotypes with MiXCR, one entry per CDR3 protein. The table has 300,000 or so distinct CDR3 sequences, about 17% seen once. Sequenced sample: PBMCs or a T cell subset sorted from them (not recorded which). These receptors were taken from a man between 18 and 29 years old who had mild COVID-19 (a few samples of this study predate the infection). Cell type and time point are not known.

The CDR3 DNA reads TGTGCCAGCAACGTCAGAGCCGGCCAAGAGACCCAGTACTTC. This encodes CASNVRAGQETQYF. The chain couples TRBV12-3 or TRBV12-4 to TRBJ2-5; D unclear. The CDR3 has 14 residues. Trimming shortened V by 7 bases and J by 1 base, and 13 bases separated the two germline ends.

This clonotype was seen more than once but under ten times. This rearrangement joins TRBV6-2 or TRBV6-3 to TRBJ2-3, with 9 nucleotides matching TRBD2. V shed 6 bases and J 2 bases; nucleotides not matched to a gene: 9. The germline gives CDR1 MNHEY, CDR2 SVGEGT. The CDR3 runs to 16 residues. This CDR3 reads CASSSRLAETTDTQYF. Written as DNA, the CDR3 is TGTGCCAGCAGCTCCCGACTAGCGGAGACCACAGATACGCAGTATTTT.

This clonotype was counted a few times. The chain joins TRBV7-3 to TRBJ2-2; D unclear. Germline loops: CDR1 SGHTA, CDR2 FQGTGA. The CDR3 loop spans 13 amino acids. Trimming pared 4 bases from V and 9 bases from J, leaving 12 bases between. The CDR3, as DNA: TGTGCCAGCAGCTACCCGGACGTCCGGGAGCTGTTTTTT. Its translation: CASSYPDVRELFF.

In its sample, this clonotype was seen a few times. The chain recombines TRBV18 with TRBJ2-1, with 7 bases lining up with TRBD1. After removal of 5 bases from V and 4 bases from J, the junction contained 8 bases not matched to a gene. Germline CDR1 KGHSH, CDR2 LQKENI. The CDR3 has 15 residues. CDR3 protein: CASSDGQADYNEQFF. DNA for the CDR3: TGTGCCAGCTCAGATGGACAGGCGGATTACAATGAGCAGTTCTTC.

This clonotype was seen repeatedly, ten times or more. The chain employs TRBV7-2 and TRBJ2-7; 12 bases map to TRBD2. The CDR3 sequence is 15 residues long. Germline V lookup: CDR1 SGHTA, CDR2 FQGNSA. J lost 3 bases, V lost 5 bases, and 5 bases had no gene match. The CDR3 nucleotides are TGTGCCAGCAGCCCACTAGCGGGGGGACTCTACGAGCAGTACGTC. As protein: CASSPLAGGLYEQYV.

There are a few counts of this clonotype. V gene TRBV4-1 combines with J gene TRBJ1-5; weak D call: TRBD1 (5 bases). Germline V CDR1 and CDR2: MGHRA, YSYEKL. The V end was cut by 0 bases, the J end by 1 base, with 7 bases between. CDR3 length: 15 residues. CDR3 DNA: TGCGCCAGCAGCCAAGAGTGGGACAGCAATCAGCCCCAGCATTTT. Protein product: CASSQEWDSNQPQHF.

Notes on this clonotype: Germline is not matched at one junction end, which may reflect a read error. CDR3 nucleotides: TGTGCCACCAGTTCGGAGGGGGGGCCCTACAATGAGCAGTTCTTC. Amino acid sequence: CATSSEGGPYNEQFF. The V and J genes are TRBV6-2 or TRBV6-3 and TRBJ2-1, with TRBD2 as a possible D gene (7 bases). There are 15 residues in the CDR3. CDR1 is MNHEY and CDR2 is SVGEGT in the germline V gene.

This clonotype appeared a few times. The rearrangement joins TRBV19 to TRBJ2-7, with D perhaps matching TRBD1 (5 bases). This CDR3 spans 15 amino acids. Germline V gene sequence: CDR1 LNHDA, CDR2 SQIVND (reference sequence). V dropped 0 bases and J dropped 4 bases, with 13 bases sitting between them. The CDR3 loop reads CASSIDHGHLYEQYV. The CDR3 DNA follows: TGTGCCAGTAGTATAGATCATGGACACTTGTACGAGCAGTACGTC.

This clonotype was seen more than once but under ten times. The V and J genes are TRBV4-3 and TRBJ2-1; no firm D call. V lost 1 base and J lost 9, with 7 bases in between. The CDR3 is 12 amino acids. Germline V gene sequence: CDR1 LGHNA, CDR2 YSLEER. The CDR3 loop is CASSQGPGEQFF. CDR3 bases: TGCGCCAGCAGCCAAGGCCCTGGTGAGCAGTTCTTC.

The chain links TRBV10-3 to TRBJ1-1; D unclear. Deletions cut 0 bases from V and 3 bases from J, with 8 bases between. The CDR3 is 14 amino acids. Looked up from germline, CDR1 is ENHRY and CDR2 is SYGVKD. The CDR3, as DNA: TGTGCCATCAGTGAGTCAGCGGGATACACTGAAGCTTTCTTT. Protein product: CAISESAGYTEAFF.